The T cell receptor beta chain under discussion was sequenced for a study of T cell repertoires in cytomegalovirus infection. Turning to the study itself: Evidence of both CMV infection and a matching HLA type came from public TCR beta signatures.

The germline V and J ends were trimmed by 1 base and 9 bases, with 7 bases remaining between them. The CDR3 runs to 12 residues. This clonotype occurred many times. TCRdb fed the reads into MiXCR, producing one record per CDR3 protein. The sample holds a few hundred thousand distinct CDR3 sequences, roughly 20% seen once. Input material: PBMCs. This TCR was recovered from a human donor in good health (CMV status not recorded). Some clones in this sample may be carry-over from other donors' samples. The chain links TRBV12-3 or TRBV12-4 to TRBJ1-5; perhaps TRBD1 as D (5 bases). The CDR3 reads CASSLGGRPQHF. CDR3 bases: TGTGCCAGCAGTTTAGGGGGGAGGCCCCAGCATTTT.